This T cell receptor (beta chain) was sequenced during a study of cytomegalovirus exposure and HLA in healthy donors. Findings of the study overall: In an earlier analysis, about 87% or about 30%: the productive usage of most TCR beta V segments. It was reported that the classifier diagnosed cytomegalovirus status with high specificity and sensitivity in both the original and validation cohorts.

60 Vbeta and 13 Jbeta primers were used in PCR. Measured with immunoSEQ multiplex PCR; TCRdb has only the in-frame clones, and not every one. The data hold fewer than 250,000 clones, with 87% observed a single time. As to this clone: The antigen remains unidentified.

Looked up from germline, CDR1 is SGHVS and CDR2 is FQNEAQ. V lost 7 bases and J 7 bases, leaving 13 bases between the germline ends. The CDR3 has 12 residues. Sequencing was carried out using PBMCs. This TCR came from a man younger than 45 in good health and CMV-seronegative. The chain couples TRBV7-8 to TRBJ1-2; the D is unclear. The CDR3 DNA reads TGTGCCAGCACCAGGATACTAGGTGGCTACACCTTC. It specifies CASTRILGGYTF. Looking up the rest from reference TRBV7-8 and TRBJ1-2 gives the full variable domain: GAGVSQSPRYKVAKRGQDVALRCDPISGHVSLFWYQQALGQGPEFLTYFQNEAQLDKSGLPSDRFFAERPEGSVSTLKIQRTQQEDSAVYLCASTRILGGYTFGSGTRLTVV.